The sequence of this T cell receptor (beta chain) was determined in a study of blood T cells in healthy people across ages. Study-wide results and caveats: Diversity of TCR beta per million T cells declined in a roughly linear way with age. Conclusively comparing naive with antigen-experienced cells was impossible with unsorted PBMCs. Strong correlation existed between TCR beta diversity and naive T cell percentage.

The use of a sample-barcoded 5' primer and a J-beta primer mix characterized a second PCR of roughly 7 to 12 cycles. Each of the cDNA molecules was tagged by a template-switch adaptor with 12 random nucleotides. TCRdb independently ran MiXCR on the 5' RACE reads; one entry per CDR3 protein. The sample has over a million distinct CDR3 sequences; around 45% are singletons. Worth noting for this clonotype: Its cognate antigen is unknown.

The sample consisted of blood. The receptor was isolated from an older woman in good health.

For the CDR3, the DNA is TGTGCCAGCAGTTTATTGGCAGGAGTTCAGTTCTTC. Its translation: CASSLLAGVQFF. V and J are TRBV28 and TRBJ2-1; D is ambiguous. The V gene lost 1 base and the J gene lost 13 bases, with 11 bases spanning the gap. CDR1 and CDR2 from the germline V gene are MDHEN and SYDVKM. The CDR3 spans 12 residues.